This TCR beta chain derives from a study of shared T cell receptors in the human thymus. Here immunoSEQ multiplex PCR was the method, and the copy in TCRdb shows in-frame clones only, minus some. Here the sample spans hundreds of thousands of clones, 85% to 90% being singletons. The CDR3 is made up of 12 amino acids. V lost 0 bases and J 10 bases, leaving 8 bases between the germline ends. Germline lookup yields CDR1 SGDLS and CDR2 YYNGEE. A further study also used this sample, focusing on human thymus T cells.

The material sequenced was thymocytes. This receptor was identified in a boy in the first two years of life with a congenital heart defect. The chain combines TRBV9 with TRBJ2-1; D not certain. The CDR3, as DNA: TGTGCCAGCAGCGTAGATCGTAGAGAGCAGTTCTTC. It is translated as CASSVDRREQFF.